This TCR beta chain emerged from a study of response to subunit inactivated influenza vaccine. Points from the study as a whole: A suggestion made by the authors is that each seasonal influenza vaccination recruits few new T cells.

A few counts support this clonotype. What it binds is not known. This CDR3 is built from 12 residues. The V and J ends lost 6 bases and 5 bases respectively, with 13 bases between them. The germline V gene encodes CDR1 DFQATT and CDR2 SNEGSKA (reference sequence). TCRdb reanalysed the RT-PCR reads using MiXCR and keeps one entry per CDR3 protein. This sample has approximately 680,000 distinct CDR3 sequences; more than 15% occur once, and the top ten carry under 14%. This sequence originates from a man in his fifties who received an inactivated influenza vaccine. The genes are TRBV20-1 and TRBJ2-5; tentatively, D is TRBD1 (6 bases). The sample here was PBMCs from blood, taken approximately 13 days after vaccination. CDR3 region: CSAQGDWETQYF. CDR3 in DNA: TGCAGTGCACAGGGTGATTGGGAGACCCAGTACTTC.